This record covers a single T cell receptor (beta chain). The data belong to a study of T cell changes during pregnancy in multiple sclerosis. The assay was immunoSEQ multiplex PCR, and TCRdb's table has in-frame clones only and misses some. Among fewer than 95,000 clones listed, about 94% were seen once. CDR3 length: 18 amino acids. With 0 bases clipped from V and 4 bases from J, the junction kept 7 bases outside the gene matches. The V gene's germline CDR1 is MNHEY and CDR2 SMNVEV (reference sequence). This specimen consisted of peripheral blood, obtained in the third trimester of pregnancy. The chain joins TRBV27 to TRBJ2-7; 15 bases align to TRBD2. The sequence was obtained from a female donor with multiple sclerosis, enrolled in a pregnancy study. The CDR3 DNA reads as TGTGCCAGCAGTTTATCGACAGGACTAGCGGGAGGGGGGTACGAGCAGTACTTC. Its translation is CASSLSTGLAGGGYEQYF.